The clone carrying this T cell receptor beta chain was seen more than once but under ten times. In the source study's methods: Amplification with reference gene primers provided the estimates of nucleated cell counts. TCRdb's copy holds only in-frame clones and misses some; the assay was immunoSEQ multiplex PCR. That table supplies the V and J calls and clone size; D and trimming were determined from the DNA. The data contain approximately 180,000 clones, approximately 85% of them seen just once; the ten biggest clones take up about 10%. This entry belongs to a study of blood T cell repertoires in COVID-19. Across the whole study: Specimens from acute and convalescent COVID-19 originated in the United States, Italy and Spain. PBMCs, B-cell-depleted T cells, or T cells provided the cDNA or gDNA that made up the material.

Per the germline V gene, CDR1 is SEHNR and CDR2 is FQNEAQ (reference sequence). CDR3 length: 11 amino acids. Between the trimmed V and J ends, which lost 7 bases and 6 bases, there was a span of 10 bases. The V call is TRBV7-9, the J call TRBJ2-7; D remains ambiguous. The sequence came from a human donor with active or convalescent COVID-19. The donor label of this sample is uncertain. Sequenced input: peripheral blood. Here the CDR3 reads CASILNGEQYF. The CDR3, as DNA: TGTGCCAGCATACTCAACGGCGAGCAGTACTTC.